What follows are 25 T cell receptor beta chains derived from one specimen sequenced in a study of blood T cell repertoires in COVID-19. Using immunoSEQ multiplex PCR, the repertoire was profiled, and TCRdb retains in-frame clones only, with some absent. The sample includes more than 250,000 clones, approximately 90% of them seen just once. Sequencing used PBMCs or T cells enriched from blood (not recorded which). These receptors were obtained from a woman in her 40s with acute COVID-19.

V and J are TRBV20-1 and TRBJ1-6; TRBD1 might be the D (6 bases). V was cut by 3 bases and J by 10 bases, with 16 bases left in between. The CDR3 is 14 residues long. Germline loops: CDR1 DFQATT, CDR2 SNEGSKA (reference sequence). DNA of the CDR3: TGCAGTGCTAGTAGTGGCAGGGGAGTGTCACCCCTCCACTTT. This translates into CSASSGRGVSPLHF.

The V and J genes are TRBV9 and TRBJ2-3; 9 positions match TRBD2. The germline CDR1 and CDR2 sequences are SGDLS and YYNGEE. CDR3 length: 15 residues. V was pared by 3 bases and J by 4 bases, with 6 bases of the junction left unmatched. CDR3 region: CASSAHSGRSDTQYF. The CDR3 DNA is TGTGCCAGCAGCGCCCATAGCGGGAGATCAGATACGCAGTATTTT. Complete variable domain (other parts from reference TRBV9 and TRBJ2-3): DSGVTQTPKHLITATGQRVTLRCSPRSGDLSVYWYQQSLDQGLQFLIQYYNGEERAKGNILERFSAQQFPDLHSELNLSSLELGDSALYFCASSAHSGRSDTQYFGPGTRLTVL.

The CDR3 sequence is CASSFAISGYTF. In nucleotides, the CDR3 is TGTGCCAGCAGCTTCGCGATCTCTGGCTACACCTTC. The chain has TRBV7-9 and TRBJ1-2; D not resolved. This CDR3 is 12 amino acids long. Trimming stripped 3 bases from V and 7 bases from J, with 9 bases between. From germline, CDR1 is SEHNR and CDR2 FQNEAQ (reference sequence).

This chain connects TRBV12-5 to TRBJ1-1; D perhaps matches TRBD1 (6 bases). CDR3 size: 13 residues. Trimming cost V 1 base and J 5 bases, with 8 bases left between them. CDR1 and CDR2 from the germline V gene are LGHNT and FRNRAP. CDR3 nucleotides: TGTGCTAGTGGTTTGGGGCAGGGGACTGAAGCTTTCTTT. Its protein is CASGLGQGTEAFF.

V and J are TRBV3-1 (or the pseudogene TRBV3-2) and TRBJ1-1; D is possibly TRBD1 (6 bases). Looked up from germline, CDR1 is LGHDT and CDR2 is YNNKEL (reference sequence). The CDR3 consists of 13 residues. Trimming removed 1 base at V and 8 bases at J, with 11 bases between. This CDR3 reads CASSQVDTGEAFF. The CDR3 nucleotides read TGTGCCAGCAGCCAAGTCGATACAGGGGAAGCTTTCTTT.

The chain uses TRBV6-5 and TRBJ1-2, with 7 bases aligning to TRBD1. CDR1 MNHEY and CDR2 SVGAGI come from the germline V gene. J lost 8 bases, V lost 2 bases, and 8 bases had no gene match. This CDR3 region has 14 residues. The CDR3: CASSYAPRTGGYTF. CDR3 nucleotides: TGTGCCAGCAGTTACGCCCCCCGGACAGGAGGCTACACCTTC.

V usage is TRBV5-8 and J usage is TRBJ2-1; 8 bases fit TRBD2. After removal of 5 bases from V and 8 bases from J, the junction contained 18 bases not matched to a gene. CDR1 is SGHTS and CDR2 is YDEGEE in the germline V gene. CDR3 length: 17 amino acids. CDR3 in DNA: TGTGCCAGCAGACCAAGGGTAGCGGGCGGGAGGAGCGATGAGCAGTTCTTC. It codes for CASRPRVAGGRSDEQFF.

The rearrangement uses TRBV7-2 and TRBJ1-1; 8 nucleotides agree with TRBD1. The CDR3 is 14 amino acids. The V segment lost 4 bases and the J segment 4 bases; nucleotides outside the gene matches: 5. The germline gives CDR1 SGHTA, CDR2 FQGNSA. CDR3 sequence reads: CASSSQGAVTEAFF. The CDR3 DNA reads as TGTGCCAGCAGCTCCCAGGGGGCAGTCACTGAAGCTTTCTTT.

This clone has only one observation. The rearrangement links TRBV11-1 to TRBJ2-1; a possible D gene is TRBD1 (6 bases). The CDR3 runs 14 residues. Trimming pared 2 bases from V and 4 bases from J, leaving 9 bases between. Germline lookup yields CDR1 SGHAT and CDR2 FQDESV (reference sequence). The CDR3 spells CASSLLQGYNEQFF. CDR3 coding DNA: TGTGCCAGCAGCTTACTGCAGGGGTACAATGAGCAGTTCTTC.

The chain recombines TRBV4-1 with TRBJ2-2; 11 bases align to TRBD2. The CDR3 length is 20 residues. After removal of 1 base from V and 2 bases from J, the junction contained 12 bases not matched to a gene. Germline V gene sequence: CDR1 MGHRA, CDR2 YSYEKL. CDR3 loop: CASSQGILSGRESNTGELFF. DNA for the CDR3: TGCGCCAGCAGCCAAGGGATCCTTAGCGGGAGGGAAAGTAACACCGGGGAGCTGTTTTTT.

The chain uses TRBV27 and TRBJ2-7; D call uncertain. V dropped 3 bases and J dropped 0 bases, with 9 bases sitting between them. This CDR3 spans 14 amino acids. Per germline, CDR1 MNHEY and CDR2 SMNVEV (reference sequence). In DNA, the CDR3 is TGTGCCAGCAGTTTTAGCCAAAGCTCCTACGAGCAGTACGTC. This codes for CASSFSQSSYEQYV.

This sequence joins TRBV28 and TRBJ2-7; 9 bases map to TRBD2. The CDR3 totals 14 residues. The germline gives CDR1 MDHEN, CDR2 SYDVKM. With 6 bases clipped from V and 2 bases from J, the junction kept 5 bases outside the gene matches. This CDR3 reads CASSGASGAYEQYF. As DNA, the CDR3 is TGTGCCAGCAGCGGCGCTAGCGGGGCCTACGAGCAGTACTTC.

This rearrangement joins TRBV28 to TRBJ2-3; TRBD2 might be the D (6 bases). The CDR3 extends over 16 amino acids. The V and J ends lost 6 bases and 2 bases respectively, with 18 bases between them. Germline assignment: CDR1 MDHEN and CDR2 SYDVKM. CDR3 loop: CASRGGWGFTTDTQYF. The CDR3 DNA sequence: TGTGCCAGCAGGGGAGGTTGGGGCTTCACCACAGATACGCAGTATTTT.

The chain has TRBV12-3 or TRBV12-4 and TRBJ2-5, with 7 bases fitting TRBD1. This CDR3 comprises 13 residues. Trimming at V came to 8 bases and at J to 4 bases, leaving 7 bases not matched to a gene. In DNA, the CDR3 is TGTGCCAGCGGGCGACAGGGCCGAGAGACCCAGTACTTC. It specifies CASGRQGRETQYF.

This clone came up once. The rearrangement links TRBV24-1 to TRBJ2-3, with D perhaps TRBD2 (5 bases). Germline lookup yields CDR1 KGHDR and CDR2 SFDVKD. The CDR3 has 14 amino acids. The germline V and J ends were trimmed by 5 bases and 1 base, with 9 bases remaining between them. Written as DNA, the CDR3 is TGTGCCACCAGTGCGCGGGTGGGCACAGATACGCAGTATTTT. This sequence encodes CATSARVGTDTQYF.

The V gene is TRBV24-1, the J gene TRBJ2-7, with 8 bases aligning to TRBD2. V was clipped by 11 bases and J by 2 bases; unmatched bases: 13. Germline lookup yields CDR1 KGHDR and CDR2 SFDVKD. This CDR3 spans 15 amino acids. The DNA of the CDR3 is TGTGCCAAGCGCCCTGCGCGGGGGGCACCCTACGAGCAGTACGTC. Protein product: CAKRPARGAPYEQYV.

V usage is TRBV29-1 and J usage is TRBJ1-3, with no clear D. Per the germline V gene, CDR1 is SQVTM and CDR2 is ANQGSEA. This CDR3 is built from 11 residues. V was cut by 3 bases and J by 2 bases, with 2 bases left in between. The CDR3 DNA reads TGCAGCGTTGATACTGGAAACACCATATATTTT. It encodes CSVDTGNTIYF. Using reference TRBV29-1 and TRBJ1-3 for the parts outside the CDR3, the full variable domain is SAVISQKPSRDICQRGTSLTIQCQVDSQVTMMFWYRQQPGQSLTLIATANQGSEATYESGFVIDKFPISRPNLTFSTLTVSNMSPEDSSIYLCSVDTGNTIYFGEGSWLTVV.

The chain recombines TRBV7-9 with TRBJ2-2, with TRBD2 matching over 7 bases. CDR3 size: 15 residues. V lost 0 bases and J lost 3; bases outside the gene matches: 1. The V gene's germline CDR1 is SEHNR and CDR2 FQNEAQ (reference sequence). For the CDR3, the DNA is TGTGCCAGCAGCTTAGCGGGAGGGGACACCGGGGAGCTGTTTTTT. Its protein is CASSLAGGDTGELFF. The full variable domain, in which reference TRBV7-9 and TRBJ2-2 provide the parts outside the CDR3, is DTGVSQNPRHKITKRGQNVTFRCDPISEHNRLYWYRQTLGQGPEFLTYFQNEAQLEKSRLLSDRFSAERPKGSFSTLEIQRTEQGDSAMYLCASSLAGGDTGELFFGEGSRLTVL.

The chain links TRBV11-2 to TRBJ1-3; D is unclear. The germline V and J ends were trimmed by 0 bases and 4 bases, with 10 bases remaining between them. This CDR3 spans 15 amino acids. CDR1 and CDR2 (germline): SGHAT, FQNNGV. The CDR3 coding sequence is TGTGCCAGCAGCTTAGATGGGAGTGTGGGAAACACCATATATTTT. This encodes CASSLDGSVGNTIYF.

The V and J genes are TRBV5-4 and TRBJ2-3; 8 bases line up with TRBD2. Trimming at V came to 4 bases and at J to 2 bases, leaving 6 bases not matched to a gene. The length of the CDR3 is 15 residues. CDR1 is SGHNT and CDR2 is YYREEE in the germline V gene (reference sequence). Here the CDR3 reads CASSLKLAVTDTQYF. The DNA for the CDR3 is TGTGCCAGCAGCCTAAAACTAGCGGTCACAGATACGCAGTATTTT.

This chain uses TRBV5-4 with TRBJ1-5; D unclear. The V gene's germline CDR1 is SGHNT and CDR2 YYREEE (reference sequence). Trimming removed 4 bases from V and 9 bases from J, with 14 bases in between. The CDR3 loop spans 13 amino acids. The DNA for the CDR3 is TGTGCCAGCAGCCCTCGGGAGGGCGGGCCCCAGCATTTT. Translation gives CASSPREGGPQHF.

The rearrangement links TRBV14 to TRBJ2-7; no clear D gene. V was clipped by 10 bases and J by 2 bases, with 6 bases between them. The CDR3 totals 10 residues. The germline V gene has CDR1 SGHDN and CDR2 FVKESK. This CDR3 reads CAIPAYEQYF. In DNA, the CDR3 is TGTGCCATACCAGCCTACGAGCAGTACTTC.

The chain carries TRBV5-6 and TRBJ2-7, with TRBD1 identical over 8 bases. The V segment lost 3 bases and the J segment 6 bases; nucleotides outside the gene matches: 8. The CDR3 sequence is 14 residues long. Germline V gives CDR1 SGHDT, CDR2 YYEEEE. CDR3 bases: TGTGCCAGCAGCTCCGGGACAGGATATGTCGAGCAGTACGTC. Its translation is CASSSGTGYVEQYV.

V gene TRBV5-1 combines with J gene TRBJ1-1; TRBD1 is a possible D gene (5 bases). Trimming stripped 0 bases from V and 1 base from J, with 13 bases between. Germline assignment: CDR1 SGHRS and CDR2 YFSETQ. CDR3 size: 16 residues. In DNA form, the CDR3 reads TGCGCCAGCAGCTTGGATCCAGGCGGGGGGAACACTGAAGCTTTCTTT. It specifies CASSLDPGGGNTEAFF.

The rearrangement joins TRBV7-3 to TRBJ2-3, with 11 bases that match TRBD1. CDR3 length equals 14 residues. V trimming: 3 bases; J trimming: 5 bases; junction bases outside the gene matches: 1. Germline V CDR1 and CDR2: SGHTA, FQGTGA. The CDR3 here is CASSLDRGQDTQYF. Here the CDR3 DNA reads TGTGCCAGCAGCTTGGACAGGGGGCAAGATACGCAGTATTTT. Filled out from reference TRBV7-3 and TRBJ2-3, the complete variable domain reads GAGVSQTPSNKVTEKGKYVELRCDPISGHTALYWYRQSLGQGPEFLIYFQGTGAADDSGLPNDRFFAVRPEGSVSTLKIQRTERGDSAVYLCASSLDRGQDTQYFGPGTRLTVL.